This record concerns one TCR beta chain sequence. What it recognizes is unknown. TCRdb's table, derived via immunoSEQ multiplex PCR, lists solely in-frame clones and lacks some. The sample lists 20,000 to 25,000 clones; more than 85% were seen once. This sample was taken from a study of T cells in localized non-small cell lung cancer. The study's findings and limits: Compared with tumor, uninvolved adjacent lung displayed greater T cell clonality, ranking highest overall. Adjacent lung exhibited a median of about 50 among the 100 most abundant tumor clones.

Germline V gene lookup returns CDR1 SGDLS and CDR2 YYNGEE. This CDR3 comprises 15 residues. Trimming left V 4 bases short and J 4 bases short, with 14 bases between. The clonotype originates from a man between 40 and 70 years old with stage II squamous cell lung carcinoma. Sequencing used PBMCs, obtained before any cancer treatment. The genes are TRBV9 and TRBJ1-4; D not resolved. CDR3 DNA: TGTGCCAGCAGCACCGATGGTAGGATTAATGAAAAACTGTTTTTT. This gives the protein CASSTDGRINEKLFF.